This is a list of T cell receptor beta chains from one sample in a study of CD8 T cells in ankylosing spondylitis. One entry per CDR3 protein results from TCRdb running MiXCR on the 5' RACE reads. The sample includes some 400,000 distinct CDR3 sequences, about a fifth seen only once; the top ten take 15% to 20%. The sample was blood, either unsorted or a sorted T cell fraction (not recorded which). The receptor source for this set is a male donor with ankylosing spondylitis. CDR3s include the opening cysteine and the closing phenylalanine or tryptophan. Each record gives: D gene, clone size, J gene, CDR3 length, V gene, CDR3 protein, CDR3 DNA. A D gene is named only where the DNA matches it firmly. Rows may omit the clone size; those that give it use once, few, many or a size class.

-,many,TRBJ1-6,15,TRBV14,CASSAITWANSPLHF,TGTGCCAGCAGCGCGATTACTTGGGCAAATTCACCCCTCCACTTT
TRBD2,many,TRBJ2-1,15,TRBV5-1,CASSSRLAGGVEQFF,TGCGCCAGCAGCTCTCGACTAGCGGGAGGTGTTGAGCAGTTCTTC
-,few,TRBJ2-3,16,TRBV4-2,CASSKGRDTSTDTQYF,TGTGCCAGCTCTAAGGGACGAGATACTAGCACAGATACGCAGTATTTT
-,few,TRBJ2-5,13,TRBV12-3/TRBV12-4,CASSWILQETQYF,TGTGCCAGCAGTTGGATACTCCAAGAGACCCAGTACTTC
TRBD2,few,TRBJ2-7,16,TRBV12-3/TRBV12-4,CASSLAASGWPYEQYF,TGTGCCAGCAGTTTAGCGGCTAGCGGATGGCCGTACGAGCAGTACTTC
TRBD2,few,TRBJ2-3,15,TRBV20-1,CSAQPGLAHTDTQYF,TGCAGTGCTCAACCGGGACTAGCGCACACAGATACGCAGTATTTT
-,-,TRBJ2-3,13,TRBV7-9,CASQWASTDTQYF,TGTGCCAGCCAGTGGGCCTCCACAGATACGCAGTATTTT
TRBD1,-,TRBJ2-7,14,TRBV16,CASSPDRGYDEQYF,TGTGCCAGCAGTCCCGACAGGGGTTACGACGAGCAGTACTTC
-,-,TRBJ1-1,16,TRBV4-2,CASSFGEARVGTEAFF,TGTGCCAGCAGCTTTGGAGAGGCCCGCGTGGGTACTGAAGCTTTCTTT
-,few,TRBJ1-1,13,TRBV3-1,CASSQSTNTEAFF,TGTGCCAGCAGCCAATCCACGAACACTGAAGCTTTCTTT
-,once,TRBJ2-7,13,TRBV20-1,CSATGPTIFEQYF,TGCAGTGCAACGGGACCGACGATTTTCGAGCAGTACTTC
-,-,TRBJ2-5,14,TRBV2,CASSWGSVGETQYF,TGTGCCAGCAGTTGGGGGAGCGTCGGAGAGACCCAGTACTTC
-,-,TRBJ1-5,13,TRBV6-2/TRBV6-3,CASMVGGDQPQHF,TGTGCCAGCATGGTTGGGGGGGATCAGCCCCAGCATTTT
TRBD1,-,TRBJ1-6,17,TRBV7-2,CASSLWGQGLYNSPLHF,TGTGCCAGCAGCTTATGGGGACAGGGCCTCTATAATTCACCCCTCCACTTT
-,-,TRBJ1-2,14,TRBV21-1,CASSIQEDTYGYTF,TGTGCCAGCAGCATACAGGAGGATACCTATGGCTACACCTTC
-,-,TRBJ1-6,15,TRBV7-8,CASIPYGGNNSPLHF,TGTGCCAGCATCCCATATGGGGGTAATAATTCACCCCTCCACTTT
-,-,TRBJ1-5,14,TRBV28,CATNRGNSNQPQHF,TGTGCCACGAATCGCGGGAATAGCAATCAGCCCCAGCATTTT
-,few,TRBJ2-3,14,TRBV24-1,CATSEGTWADTQYF,TGTGCCACCAGTGAAGGGACTTGGGCAGATACGCAGTATTTT
-,few,TRBJ2-2,16,TRBV29-1,CSVTRQGGWNTGELFF,TGCAGCGTTACCCGACAGGGAGGGTGGAACACCGGGGAGCTGTTTTTT
-,-,TRBJ2-7,15,TRBV6-1,CASSEGPGSSYEQYF,TGTGCCAGCAGTGAAGGGCCCGGAAGCTCCTACGAGCAGTACTTC
-,-,TRBJ1-5,15,TRBV5-1,CASSLMGRTDQPQHF,TGCGCCAGCAGCTTGATGGGCAGGACCGATCAGCCCCAGCATTTT
-,-,TRBJ1-2,13,TRBV4-1,CASSQRGGYGYTF,TGCGCCAGCAGCCAAAGGGGCGGCTATGGCTACACCTTC
-,few,TRBJ2-1,14,TRBV28,CASSPPRDVHEQFF,TGTGCCAGCAGTCCCCCCAGGGATGTCCATGAGCAGTTCTTC
-,-,TRBJ2-7,15,TRBV6-5,CASSYSSRRAYEQYF,TGTGCCAGCAGTTACTCGTCTCGCAGGGCCTACGAGCAGTACTTC
-,few,TRBJ1-2,17,TRBV4-1,CASSQRGGGQPPRGYTF,TGCGCCAGCAGCCAAAGAGGAGGGGGGCAGCCTCCCAGAGGCTACACCTTC
TRBD2,-,TRBJ2-3,16,TRBV7-2,CASSLVGQRGLDTQYF,TGTGCCAGCAGCTTAGTCGGCCAGCGGGGTTTGGATACGCAGTATTTT
TRBD2,few,TRBJ2-3,15,TRBV9,CASSVVGGRFDTQYF,TGTGCCAGCAGCGTAGTAGGCGGGAGGTTTGATACGCAGTATTTT
-,few,TRBJ2-2,17,TRBV7-8,CASSFPGGSGNTGELFF,TGTGCCAGCAGCTTCCCGGGTGGGAGCGGCAACACCGGGGAGCTGTTTTTT
-,-,TRBJ2-5,11,TRBV20-1,CSALVQETQYF,TGCAGTGCTCTAGTCCAAGAGACCCAGTACTTC
-,-,TRBJ2-7,14,TRBV9,CASSMATGIHEQYF,TGTGCCAGCAGCATGGCAACAGGGATCCACGAGCAGTACTTC
-,few,TRBJ2-5,14,TRBV11-2,CASSPSGGAETQYF,TGTGCCAGCAGCCCCTCCGGGGGAGCAGAGACCCAGTACTTC
TRBD2,-,TRBJ2-1,14,TRBV5-1,CASSPGTTTDEQFF,TGCGCCAGCAGCCCGGGGACTACGACCGATGAGCAGTTCTTC
-,few,TRBJ2-7,13,TRBV5-1,CASSTGLSEEQYF,TGCGCCAGCAGCACGGGGCTCTCAGAGGAGCAGTACTTC